This T cell receptor (beta chain) was sequenced in a study of regulatory T cells in long-lasting Graves disease. Through Arm-PCR of CDR3 regions and iRepertoire HTBI primers, TCR beta libraries were built. MiXCR, applied by TCRdb to the multiplex PCR reads, yields one record per CDR3 protein. This table has a few hundred thousand distinct CDR3 sequences, 15% appearing once. The time point here: newly diagnosed GD, antithyroid drugs for less than 3 months. Making the TCR library involved RNA that had been extracted from PBMCs. In its sample, this clonotype was seen a few times. Its antigen is undetermined. The ends lost 0 bases at V and 6 bases at J; junction bases unmatched: 11. Germline CDR1 SGHRS, CDR2 YFSETQ. This CDR3 spans 17 amino acids. Broader study findings: Persistent cases favored TRBV28, TRBJ1-2 and TRBJ2-5.

The same sample was also used in a study of T cells in Graves' hyperthyroidism and ophthalmopathy. According to that study: RT-PCR in the first round (using the HTBI primer set) targeted the TCR CDR3.

The TCR comes from a woman aged 40 to 49 with Graves disease. This chain uses TRBV5-1 with TRBJ2-1; 8 positions agree with TRBD2. Sample: peripheral blood mononuclear cells (PBMCs), taken at new diagnosis, from a patient treated with antithyroid drugs. CDR3 sequence: CASSLAGGTQRSNEQFF. The CDR3 coding sequence is TGCGCCAGCAGCTTGGCGGGGGGGACCCAGCGTTCCAATGAGCAGTTCTTC. Full variable domain (missing parts from reference TRBV5-1 and TRBJ2-1): KAGVTQTPRYLIKTRGQQVTLSCSPISGHRSVSWYQQTPGQGLQFLFEYFSETQRNKGNFPGRFSGRQFSNSRSEMNVSTLELGDSALYLCASSLAGGTQRSNEQFFGPGTRLTVL.